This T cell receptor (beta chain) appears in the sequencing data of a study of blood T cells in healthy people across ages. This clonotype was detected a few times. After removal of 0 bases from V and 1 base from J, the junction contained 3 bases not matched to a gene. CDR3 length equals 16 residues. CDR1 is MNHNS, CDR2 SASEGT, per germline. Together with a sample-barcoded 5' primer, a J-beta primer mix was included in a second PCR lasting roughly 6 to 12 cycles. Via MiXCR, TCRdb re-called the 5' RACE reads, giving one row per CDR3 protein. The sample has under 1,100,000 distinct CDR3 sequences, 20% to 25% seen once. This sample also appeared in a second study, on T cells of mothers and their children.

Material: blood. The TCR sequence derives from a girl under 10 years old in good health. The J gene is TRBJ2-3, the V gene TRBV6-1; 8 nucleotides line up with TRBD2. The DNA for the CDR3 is TGTGCCAGCAGTGAAGCCGGACTAGCTGGCACAGATACGCAGTATTTT. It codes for CASSEAGLAGTDTQYF.